One sample yielded the 10 T cell receptor beta chains listed below, sequenced in a study of control samples from healthy donors and cancer patients. Data came from immunoSEQ multiplex PCR; TCRdb stores just in-frame clones and leaves some out. Found here are roughly 190,000 clones, 91% of them singletons; the top ten hold about 1.6%. The sample was blood. These receptors were taken from a woman aged 25 to 39 in good health.

This chain joins TRBV6-1 and TRBJ1-2; TRBD1 might be the D (5 bases). CDR1 and CDR2 (germline): MNHNS, SASEGT. Trimming took off 3 bases at V and 7 bases at J, with 9 bases between the two ends. The CDR3 runs to 12 residues. The CDR3: CASSDRGFGYTF. The CDR3 nucleotides read TGTGCCAGCAGTGATAGGGGTTTTGGCTACACCTTC.

To note about this clone: The identical CDR3 is also encoded by other nucleotide sequences in the sample. V usage is TRBV29-1 and J usage is TRBJ2-7; 7 nucleotides align to TRBD2. Germline trimming cut 6 bases from V and 4 bases from J; bases unmatched to any gene: 12. CDR1 SQVTM and CDR2 ANQGSEA come from the germline V gene. This CDR3 is built from 14 residues. CDR3 sequence (DNA): TGCAGCGTCCTAACAGGAGGCGGGAGTTACGAGCAGTACTTC. Protein product: CSVLTGGGSYEQYF.

This chain joins TRBV16 and TRBJ1-5; D is unclear. This CDR3 region has 13 residues. Between the trimmed V and J ends, which lost 5 bases and 3 bases, there was a span of 8 bases. Germline assignment: CDR1 KGHSY and CDR2 FQNENV. The chain's CDR3 is CASSVGPNQPQHF. In nucleotides, the CDR3 is TGTGCCAGCAGCGTCGGGCCCAATCAGCCCCAGCATTTT.

About this clone itself: At one end the junction does not follow the germline gene, possibly because of a read error. The chain is built from TRBV6-1 and TRBJ2-2, with a tentative D call TRBD2 (5 bases). Germline CDR1 is MNHNS and CDR2 is SASEGT. This CDR3 is 15 amino acids long. CDR3 residues: CASGEAATATGELFF. CDR3 nucleotides: TGTGCCAGCGGTGAAGCGGCGACGGCCACCGGGGAGCTGTTTTTT.

The chain uses TRBV15 and TRBJ2-7, with TRBD1 matching over 9 bases. The germline V gene encodes CDR1 LNHNV and CDR2 YYDKDF (reference sequence). V dropped 4 bases and J dropped 7; count of bases not matched to a gene: 11. The CDR3 consists of 15 residues. CDR3 region: CATSTPGQGFGEQYF. CDR3 in DNA: TGTGCCACCAGCACCCCGGGACAGGGCTTTGGAGAGCAGTACTTC.

This clone has a single count. The rearrangement uses TRBV7-9 and TRBJ2-7, with D tentatively TRBD2 (6 bases). Trimming shortened V by 1 base and J by 3 bases, and 10 bases separated the two germline ends. The CDR3 is 14 amino acids. Germline CDR1 and CDR2: SEHNR and FQNEAQ (reference sequence). CDR3 amino acids: CASSLGSGDYEQYF. The CDR3, as DNA: TGTGCCAGCAGCTTAGGTTCGGGGGACTACGAGCAGTACTTC. Filled out from reference TRBV7-9 and TRBJ2-7, the complete variable domain reads DTGVSQNPRHKITKRGQNVTFRCDPISEHNRLYWYRQTLGQGPEFLTYFQNEAQLEKSRLLSDRFSAERPKGSFSTLEIQRTEQGDSAMYLCASSLGSGDYEQYFGPGTRLTVT.

J is TRBJ2-3 and V is TRBV6-5; D unresolved. Trimming removed 6 bases from V and 2 bases from J, with 9 bases in between. The CDR3 is 13 residues long. Germline CDR1 MNHEY, CDR2 SVGAGI. The chain's CDR3 is CASRNDPTDTQYF. The DNA of the CDR3 is TGTGCCAGCAGGAACGACCCCACAGATACGCAGTATTTT.

The chain couples TRBV28 to TRBJ2-2; D not certain. Germline values: CDR1 MDHEN, CDR2 SYDVKM. The CDR3 spans 14 residues. The V and J ends lost 0 bases and 3 bases respectively, with 5 bases between them. The CDR3 sequence: CASSLWADTGELFF. CDR3 nucleotide sequence: TGTGCCAGCAGTTTATGGGCGGACACCGGGGAGCTGTTTTTT. The full variable domain, with the rest looked up from reference TRBV28 and TRBJ2-2, is DVKVTQSSRYLVKRTGEKVFLECVQDMDHENMFWYRQDPGLGLRLIYFSYDVKMKEKGDIPEGYSVSREKKERFSLILESASTNQTSMYLCASSLWADTGELFFGEGSRLTVL.

On this clone: At the DNA level, this CDR3 is encoded by other sequences in the same sample as well. The CDR3 DNA sequence: TGTGCCAGCAGCTTAACTAGCGGGAGGGCCAATGAGCAGTTCTTC. Its translation: CASSLTSGRANEQFF. The chain recombines TRBV7-9 with TRBJ2-1, with 13 bases that match TRBD2. J was trimmed by 6 bases and V by 2 bases; bases with no gene match: 1. Looked up from germline, CDR1 is SEHNR and CDR2 is FQNEAQ (reference sequence). This CDR3 spans 15 amino acids.

This rearrangement joins TRBV27 to TRBJ2-3; D possibly corresponds to TRBD1 (5 bases). Trimming cost V 5 bases and J 2 bases, with 8 bases left between them. CDR1 is MNHEY and CDR2 is SMNVEV in the germline V gene (reference sequence). This CDR3 is 13 amino acids long. The CDR3 nucleotides are TGTGCCAGCAGTGGGGCTTTCACAGATACGCAGTATTTT. Protein product: CASSGAFTDTQYF.